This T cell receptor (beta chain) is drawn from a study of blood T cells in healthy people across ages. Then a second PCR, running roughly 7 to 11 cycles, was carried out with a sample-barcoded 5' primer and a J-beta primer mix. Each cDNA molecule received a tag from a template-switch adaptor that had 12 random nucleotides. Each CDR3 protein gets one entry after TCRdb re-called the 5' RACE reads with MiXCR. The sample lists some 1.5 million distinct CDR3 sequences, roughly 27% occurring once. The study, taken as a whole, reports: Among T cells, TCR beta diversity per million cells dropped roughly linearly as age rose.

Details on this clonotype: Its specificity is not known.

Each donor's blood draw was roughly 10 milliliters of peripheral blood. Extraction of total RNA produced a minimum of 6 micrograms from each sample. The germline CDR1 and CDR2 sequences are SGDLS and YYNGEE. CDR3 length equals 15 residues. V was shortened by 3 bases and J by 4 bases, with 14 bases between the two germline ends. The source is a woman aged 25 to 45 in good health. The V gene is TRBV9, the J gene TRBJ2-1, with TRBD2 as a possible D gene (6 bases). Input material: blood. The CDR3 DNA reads TGTGCCAGCAGCGGGGGGGACGGAAAATACAATGAGCAGTTCTTC. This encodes CASSGGDGKYNEQFF.